This TCR beta chain was identified during a study of blood T cell repertoires in COVID-19. Study overall: From the United States, Italy and Spain came samples of acute and convalescent COVID-19.

In the original processing: By means of reference gene primer amplification, nucleated cell counts were estimated. Method: immunoSEQ multiplex PCR; TCRdb's copy keeps in-frame clones and lacks some. The V and J calls and clone size come from that table; D and trimming were worked out from the DNA. This sample has some 68,000 clones; less than 95% occur once, and the top ten carry roughly 0.47%. The table lists this clone with a count of one. Sequenced input: peripheral blood. This TCR was sampled from a man aged 50 to 59 with COVID-19, enrolled during active disease.

In nucleotides, the CDR3 is TGTGCCTGGAGTGTCGGCGGGACAGAGTTCTACGAGCAGTACTTC. Amino acids: CAWSVGGTEFYEQYF. The V call is TRBV30, the J call TRBJ2-7; a weak D match, TRBD1 (7 bases). This CDR3 contains 15 residues. Germline values: CDR1 GTSNPN, CDR2 SVGIG (reference sequence). Trimming stripped 0 bases from V and 3 bases from J, with 15 bases between. Looking up the rest from reference TRBV30 and TRBJ2-7 gives the full variable domain: SQTIHQWPATLVQPVGSPLSLECTVEGTSNPNLYWYRQAAGRGLQLLFYSVGIGQISSEVPQNLSASRPQDRQFILSSKKLLLSDSGFYLCAWSVGGTEFYEQYFGPGTRLTVT.